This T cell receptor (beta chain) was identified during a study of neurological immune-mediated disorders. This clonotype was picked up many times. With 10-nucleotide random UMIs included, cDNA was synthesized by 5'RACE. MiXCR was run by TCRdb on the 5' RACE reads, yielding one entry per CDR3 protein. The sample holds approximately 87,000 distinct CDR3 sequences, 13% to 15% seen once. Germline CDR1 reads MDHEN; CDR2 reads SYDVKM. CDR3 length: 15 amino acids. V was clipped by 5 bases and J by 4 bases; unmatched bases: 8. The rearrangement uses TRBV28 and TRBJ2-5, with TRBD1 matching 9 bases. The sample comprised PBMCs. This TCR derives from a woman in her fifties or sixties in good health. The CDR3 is CASSRPGQGLETQYF. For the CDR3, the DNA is TGTGCCAGCAGTAGGCCGGGACAGGGATTAGAGACCCAGTACTTC.